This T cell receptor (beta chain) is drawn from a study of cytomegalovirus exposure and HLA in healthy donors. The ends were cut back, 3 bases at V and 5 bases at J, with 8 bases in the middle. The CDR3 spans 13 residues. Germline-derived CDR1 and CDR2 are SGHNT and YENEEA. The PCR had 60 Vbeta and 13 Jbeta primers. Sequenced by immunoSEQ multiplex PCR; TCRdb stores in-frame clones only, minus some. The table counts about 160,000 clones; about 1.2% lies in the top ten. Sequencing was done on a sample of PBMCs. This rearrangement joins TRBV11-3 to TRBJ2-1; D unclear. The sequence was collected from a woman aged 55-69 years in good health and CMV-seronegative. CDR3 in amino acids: CASSLGRNNEQFF. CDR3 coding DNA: TGTGCCAGCAGCTTGGGCAGAAACAATGAGCAGTTCTTC.